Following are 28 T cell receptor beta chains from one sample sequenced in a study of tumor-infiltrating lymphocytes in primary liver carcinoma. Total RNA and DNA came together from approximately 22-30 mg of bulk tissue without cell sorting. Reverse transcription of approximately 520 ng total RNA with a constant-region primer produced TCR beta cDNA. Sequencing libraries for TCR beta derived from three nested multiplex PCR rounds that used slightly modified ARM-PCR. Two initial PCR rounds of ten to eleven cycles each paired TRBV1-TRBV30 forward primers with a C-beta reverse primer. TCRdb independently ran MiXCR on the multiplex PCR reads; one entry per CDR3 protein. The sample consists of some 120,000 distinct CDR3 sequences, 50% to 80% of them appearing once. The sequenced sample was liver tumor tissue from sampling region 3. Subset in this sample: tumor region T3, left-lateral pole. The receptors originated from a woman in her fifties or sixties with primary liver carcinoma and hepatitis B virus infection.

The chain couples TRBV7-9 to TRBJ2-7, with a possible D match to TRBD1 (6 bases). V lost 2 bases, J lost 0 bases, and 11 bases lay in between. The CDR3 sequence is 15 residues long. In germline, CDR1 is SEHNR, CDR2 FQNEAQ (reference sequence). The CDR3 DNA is TGTGCCAGCAGCTTACATCAGGGGCCCTCCTACGAGCAGTACTTC. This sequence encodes CASSLHQGPSYEQYF.

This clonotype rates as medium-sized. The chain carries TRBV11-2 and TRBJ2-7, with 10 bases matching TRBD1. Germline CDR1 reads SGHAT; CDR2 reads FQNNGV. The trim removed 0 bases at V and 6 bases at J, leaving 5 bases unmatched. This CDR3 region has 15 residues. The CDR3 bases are TGTGCCAGCAGCTTAGATCCCTGGACAGGGGGCGAGCAGTACTTC. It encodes CASSLDPWTGGEQYF. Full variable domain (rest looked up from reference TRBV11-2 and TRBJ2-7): EAGVAQSPRYKIIEKRQSVAFWCNPISGHATLYWYQQILGQGPKLLIQFQNNGVVDDSQLPKDRFSAERLKGVDSTLKIQPAKLEDSAVYLCASSLDPWTGGEQYFGPGTRLTVT.

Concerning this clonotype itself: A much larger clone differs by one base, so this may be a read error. CDR3 DNA: TGTGTCAGCAGTGCCAAGGGGAAATATGGCAATCAGCCCCAGCATTTT. This translates into CVSSAKGKYGNQPQHF. The chain uses TRBV6-1 and TRBJ1-5; a weak D match, TRBD1 (5 bases). The CDR3 contains 16 residues. In germline, CDR1 is MNHNS, CDR2 SASEGT.

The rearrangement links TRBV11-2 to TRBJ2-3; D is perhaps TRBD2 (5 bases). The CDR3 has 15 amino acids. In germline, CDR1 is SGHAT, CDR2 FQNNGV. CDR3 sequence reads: CVISLEGRNTDTQYF. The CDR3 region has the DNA TGTGTCATCAGCCTAGAGGGTAGGAACACAGATACGCAGTATTTT.

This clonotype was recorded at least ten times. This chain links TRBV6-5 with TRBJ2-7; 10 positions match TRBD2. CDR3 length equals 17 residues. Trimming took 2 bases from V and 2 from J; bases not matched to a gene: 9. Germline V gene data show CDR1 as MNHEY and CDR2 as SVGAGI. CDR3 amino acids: CASSYQSPGTSAYEQYF. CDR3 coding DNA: TGTGCCAGCAGTTACCAAAGCCCGGGGACTAGCGCCTACGAGCAGTACTTC.

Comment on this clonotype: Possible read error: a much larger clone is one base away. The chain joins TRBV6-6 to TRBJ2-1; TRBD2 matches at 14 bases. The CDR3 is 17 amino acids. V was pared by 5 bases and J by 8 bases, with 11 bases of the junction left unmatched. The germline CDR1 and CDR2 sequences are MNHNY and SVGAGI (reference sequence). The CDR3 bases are TGTGCCAGCAGTGCCGGGACTAGCGGGAGCAGGGTCGATGAGCAGTTCTTC. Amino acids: CASSAGTSGSRVDEQFF.

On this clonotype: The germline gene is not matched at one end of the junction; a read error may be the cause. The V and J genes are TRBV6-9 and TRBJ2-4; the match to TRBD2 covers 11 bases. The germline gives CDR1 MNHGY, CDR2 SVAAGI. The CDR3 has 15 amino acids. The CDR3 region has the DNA TGTGCCCGAGAACTAGCGGGAGTACCCAAACACATCCAGTACTTC. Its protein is CARELAGVPKHIQYF.

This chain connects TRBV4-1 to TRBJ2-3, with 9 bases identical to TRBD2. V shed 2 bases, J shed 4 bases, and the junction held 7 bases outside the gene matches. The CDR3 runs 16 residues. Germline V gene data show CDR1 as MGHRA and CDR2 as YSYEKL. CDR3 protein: CASSQKGSGRSDTQYF. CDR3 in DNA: TGCGCCAGCAGCCAAAAAGGCAGCGGGAGGTCAGATACGCAGTATTTT.

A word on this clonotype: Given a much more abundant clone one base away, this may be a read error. The CDR3 protein is CSVEFDNYNEQSF. DNA for the CDR3: TGCAGCGTTGAATTTGACAACTACAATGAGCAGTCCTTC. The chain joins TRBV29-1 to TRBJ2-1, with D uncertain. Per the germline V gene, CDR1 is SQVTM and CDR2 is ANQGSEA. CDR3 size: 13 residues.

Here the CDR3 reads CASSGPAGVADTQYF. CDR3 in DNA: TGTGCCAGCAGTGGACCAGCGGGAGTGGCAGATACGCAGTATTTT. The V and J genes are TRBV12-3 or TRBV12-4 and TRBJ2-3, with 8 bases aligning to TRBD2. CDR3 length equals 15 residues. V lost 5 bases, J lost 4 bases, and 8 bases stayed unmatched.

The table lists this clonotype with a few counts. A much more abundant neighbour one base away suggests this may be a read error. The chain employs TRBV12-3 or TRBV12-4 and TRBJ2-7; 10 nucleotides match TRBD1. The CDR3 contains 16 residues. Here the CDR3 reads CVSSFSRTGGSYEQYF. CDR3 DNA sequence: TGTGTCAGCAGTTTTAGTAGGACAGGGGGTTCCTACGAGCAGTACTTC.

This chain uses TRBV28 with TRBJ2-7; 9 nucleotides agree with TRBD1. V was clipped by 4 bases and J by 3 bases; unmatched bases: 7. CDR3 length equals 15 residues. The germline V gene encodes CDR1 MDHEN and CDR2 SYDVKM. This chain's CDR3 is CASSSPGQGFYEQYF. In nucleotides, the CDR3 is TGTGCCAGCAGTTCGCCGGGACAGGGTTTCTACGAGCAGTACTTC.

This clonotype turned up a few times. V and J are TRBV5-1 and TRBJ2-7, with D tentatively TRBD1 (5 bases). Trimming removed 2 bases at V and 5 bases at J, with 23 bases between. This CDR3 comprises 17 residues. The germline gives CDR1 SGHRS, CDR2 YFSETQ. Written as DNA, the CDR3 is TGCGCCAGCAGCTTCGTGATGGGGATAGGGGCCGCTAACGAGCAGTACTTC. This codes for CASSFVMGIGAANEQYF.

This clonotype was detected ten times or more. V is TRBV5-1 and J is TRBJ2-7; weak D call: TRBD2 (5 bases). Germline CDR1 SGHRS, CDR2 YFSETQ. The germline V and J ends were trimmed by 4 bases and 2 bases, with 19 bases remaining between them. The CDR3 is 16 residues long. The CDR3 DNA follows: TGCGCCAGCAGCATCGGCATCGGGGTACCAACCTACGAGCAGTACTTC. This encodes CASSIGIGVPTYEQYF.

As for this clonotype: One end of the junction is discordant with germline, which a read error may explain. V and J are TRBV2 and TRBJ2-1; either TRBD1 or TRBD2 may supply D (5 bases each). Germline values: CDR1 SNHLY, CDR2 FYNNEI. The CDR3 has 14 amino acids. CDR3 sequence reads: CASRLAFGANERFF. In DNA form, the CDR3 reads TGTGCCAGCAGGCTAGCATTCGGGGCCAATGAGCGGTTCTTC.

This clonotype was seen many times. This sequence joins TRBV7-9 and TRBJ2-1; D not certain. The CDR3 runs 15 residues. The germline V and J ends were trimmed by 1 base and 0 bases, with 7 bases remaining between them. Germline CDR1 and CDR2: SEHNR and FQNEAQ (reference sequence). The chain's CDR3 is CASSLGLGSYNEQFF. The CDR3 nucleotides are TGTGCCAGCAGCTTAGGGCTGGGCTCCTACAATGAGCAGTTCTTC. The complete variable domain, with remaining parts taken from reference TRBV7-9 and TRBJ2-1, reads DTGVSQNPRHKITKRGQNVTFRCDPISEHNRLYWYRQTLGQGPEFLTYFQNEAQLEKSRLLSDRFSAERPKGSFSTLEIQRTEQGDSAMYLCASSLGLGSYNEQFFGPGTRLTVL.

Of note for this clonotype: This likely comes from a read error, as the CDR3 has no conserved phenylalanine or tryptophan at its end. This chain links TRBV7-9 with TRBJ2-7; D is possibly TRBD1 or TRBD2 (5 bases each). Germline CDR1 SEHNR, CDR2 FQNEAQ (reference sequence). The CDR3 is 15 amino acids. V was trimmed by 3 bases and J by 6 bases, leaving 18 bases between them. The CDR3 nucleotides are TGTGCCAGCAGCTTGCGGGCAGGGAGTTTTACCGAGCAGTACTTA. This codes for CASSLRAGSFTEQYL.

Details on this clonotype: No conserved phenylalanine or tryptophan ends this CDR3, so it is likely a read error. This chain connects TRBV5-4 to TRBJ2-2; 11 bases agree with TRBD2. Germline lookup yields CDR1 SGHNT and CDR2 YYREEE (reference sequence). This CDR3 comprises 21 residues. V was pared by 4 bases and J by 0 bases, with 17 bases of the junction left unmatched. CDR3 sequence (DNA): TGTGCCAGCAGCCTTACTGGGACTAGCGGCGAGTTCCTCGCGAACACCGGGGAGCTGTTTTCT. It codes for CASSLTGTSGEFLANTGELFS.

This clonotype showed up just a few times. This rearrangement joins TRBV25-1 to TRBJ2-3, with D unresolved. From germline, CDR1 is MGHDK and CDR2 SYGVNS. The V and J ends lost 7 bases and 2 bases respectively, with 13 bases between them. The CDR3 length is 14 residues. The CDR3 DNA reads TGTGCCAGCACACCAGCGCGAGACACAGATACGCAGTATTTT. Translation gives CASTPARDTDTQYF.

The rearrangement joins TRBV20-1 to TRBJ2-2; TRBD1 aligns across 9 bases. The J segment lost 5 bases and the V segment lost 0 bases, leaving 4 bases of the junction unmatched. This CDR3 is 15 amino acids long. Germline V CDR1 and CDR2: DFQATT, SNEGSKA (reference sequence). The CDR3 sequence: CSARDTGTGTGELFF. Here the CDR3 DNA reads TGCAGTGCTAGAGACACCGGGACAGGGACCGGGGAGCTGTTTTTT.

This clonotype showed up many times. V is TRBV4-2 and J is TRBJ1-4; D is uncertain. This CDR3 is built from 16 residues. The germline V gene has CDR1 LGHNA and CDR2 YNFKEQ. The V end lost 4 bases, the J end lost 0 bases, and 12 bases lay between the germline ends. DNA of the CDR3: TGTGCCAGCAGCCGGAACGGCCCGGCAACTAATGAAAAACTGTTTTTT. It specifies CASSRNGPATNEKLFF.

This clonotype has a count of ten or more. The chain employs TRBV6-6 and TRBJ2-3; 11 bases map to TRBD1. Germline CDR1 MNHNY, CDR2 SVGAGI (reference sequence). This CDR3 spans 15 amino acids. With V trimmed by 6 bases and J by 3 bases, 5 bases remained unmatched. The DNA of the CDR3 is TGTGCCAGCAGCGACGGGACAGGGGGAACAGATACGCAGTATTTT. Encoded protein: CASSDGTGGTDTQYF.

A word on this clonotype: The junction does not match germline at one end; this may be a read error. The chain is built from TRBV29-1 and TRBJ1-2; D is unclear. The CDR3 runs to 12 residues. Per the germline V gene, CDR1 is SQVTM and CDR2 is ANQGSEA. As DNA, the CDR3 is TGCAGCATTGAGTCCCTTGGCTATGGCTACACCTTC. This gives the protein CSIESLGYGYTF.

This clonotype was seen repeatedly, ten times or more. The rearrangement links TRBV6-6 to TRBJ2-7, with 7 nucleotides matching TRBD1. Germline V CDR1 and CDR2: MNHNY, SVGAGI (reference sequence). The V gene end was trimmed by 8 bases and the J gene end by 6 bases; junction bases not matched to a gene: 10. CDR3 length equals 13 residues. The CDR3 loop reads CASAEEGGGEQYF. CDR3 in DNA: TGTGCCAGCGCGGAAGAAGGGGGCGGCGAGCAGTACTTC.

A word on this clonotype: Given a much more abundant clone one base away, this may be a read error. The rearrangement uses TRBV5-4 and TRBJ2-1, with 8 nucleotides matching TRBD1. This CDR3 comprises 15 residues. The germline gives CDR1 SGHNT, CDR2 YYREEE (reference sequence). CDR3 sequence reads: CASSSDRVFPNELFF. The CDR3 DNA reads TGTGCCAGCAGCTCGGACAGGGTATTCCCCAATGAGCTGTTCTTC.

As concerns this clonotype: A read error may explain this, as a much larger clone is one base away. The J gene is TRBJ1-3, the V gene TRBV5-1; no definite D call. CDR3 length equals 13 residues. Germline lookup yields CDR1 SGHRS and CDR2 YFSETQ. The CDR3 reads CASNLAVGNTIYF. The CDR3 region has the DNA TGCGCCAGCAACTTGGCCGTCGGAAACACCATATATTTT.

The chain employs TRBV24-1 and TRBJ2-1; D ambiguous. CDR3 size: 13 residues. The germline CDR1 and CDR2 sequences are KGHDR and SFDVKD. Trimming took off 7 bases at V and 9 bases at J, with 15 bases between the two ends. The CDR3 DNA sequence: TGTGCCACCAGCCAAACCGGACGGTTTGAGCAGTTCTTC. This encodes CATSQTGRFEQFF.

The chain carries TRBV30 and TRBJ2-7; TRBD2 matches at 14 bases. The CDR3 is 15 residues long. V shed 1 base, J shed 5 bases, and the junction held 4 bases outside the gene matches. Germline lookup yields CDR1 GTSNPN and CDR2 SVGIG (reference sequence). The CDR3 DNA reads TGTGCCTGGAGTGGGACTAGCGGGAGGCGACACGAGCAGTACTTC. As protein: CAWSGTSGRRHEQYF.